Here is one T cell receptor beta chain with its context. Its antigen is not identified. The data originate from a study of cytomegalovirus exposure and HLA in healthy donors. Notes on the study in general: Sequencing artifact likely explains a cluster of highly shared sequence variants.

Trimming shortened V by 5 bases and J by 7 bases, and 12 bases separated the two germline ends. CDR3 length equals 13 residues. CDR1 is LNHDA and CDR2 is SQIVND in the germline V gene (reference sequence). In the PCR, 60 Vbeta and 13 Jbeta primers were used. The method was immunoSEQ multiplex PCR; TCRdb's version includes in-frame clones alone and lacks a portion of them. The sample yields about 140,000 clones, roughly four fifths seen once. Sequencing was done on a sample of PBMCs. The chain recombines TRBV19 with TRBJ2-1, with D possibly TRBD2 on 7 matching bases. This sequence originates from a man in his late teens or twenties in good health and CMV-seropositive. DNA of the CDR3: TGTGCCAGTAGTCCGGGGGGCCTGAATGAGCAGTTCTTC. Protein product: CASSPGGLNEQFF.